This T cell receptor beta chain emerged from a study of metastatic and nonmetastatic thyroid tumors. As for the study in general: The study looked at repertoires side by side in blood and in tumor or nodule tissue from malignant and benign thyroid patients. Study results and caveats: In both blood and tumor samples, TCR beta diversity was reported significantly higher for malignant than benign nodules.

As processed by the authors: Differences in CDR3 between clinicopathological groups were drawn on to build a classifier intended to discriminate distant-metastatic papillary thyroid cancer patients. Through MiXCR, TCRdb re-clonotyped the PCR reads. Clone size and V and J calls follow TCRdb, not the original study. This table has some 35,000 clones, approximately 40% appearing once. Not a single patient had been given any form of treatment at any point before undergoing thyroid surgery. V was trimmed by 4 bases and J by 7 bases, leaving 20 bases between them. CDR3 length: 14 amino acids. From germline, CDR1 is DFQATT and CDR2 SNEGSKA (reference sequence). Turning to this clone: Its antigen is still unknown.

The sample taken for sequencing was tumor tissue. The TCR sequence derives from a female donor with papillary thyroid cancer or a benign thyroid nodule (not recorded which). Some clones in this sample may be carry-over from other donors' samples. V and J are TRBV20-1 and TRBJ2-7; D ambiguous. CDR3 region: CSANPLSRPREQYF. The CDR3 coding sequence is TGCAGTGCTAACCCACTCAGCAGGCCTAGAGAGCAGTACTTC.